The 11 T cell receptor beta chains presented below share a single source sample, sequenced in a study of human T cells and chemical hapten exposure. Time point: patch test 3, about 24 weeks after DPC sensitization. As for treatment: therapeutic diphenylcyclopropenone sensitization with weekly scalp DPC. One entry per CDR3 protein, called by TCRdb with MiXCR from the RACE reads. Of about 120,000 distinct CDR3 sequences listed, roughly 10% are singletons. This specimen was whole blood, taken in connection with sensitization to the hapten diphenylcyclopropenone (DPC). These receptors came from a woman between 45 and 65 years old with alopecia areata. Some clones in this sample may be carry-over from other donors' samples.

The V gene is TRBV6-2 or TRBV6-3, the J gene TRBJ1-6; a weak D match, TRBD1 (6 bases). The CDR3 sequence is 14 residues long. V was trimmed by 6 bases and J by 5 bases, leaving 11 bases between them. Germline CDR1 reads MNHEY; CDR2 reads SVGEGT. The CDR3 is CASRQGRDNSPLHF. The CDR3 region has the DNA TGTGCCAGCAGACAGGGAAGAGATAATTCACCCCTCCACTTT.

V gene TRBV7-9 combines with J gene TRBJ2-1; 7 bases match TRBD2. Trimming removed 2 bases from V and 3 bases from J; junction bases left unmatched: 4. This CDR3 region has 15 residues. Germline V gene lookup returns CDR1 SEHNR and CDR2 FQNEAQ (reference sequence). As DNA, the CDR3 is TGTGCCAGCAGCTTAACGTGGGGGGGCTACAATGAGCAGTTCTTC. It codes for CASSLTWGGYNEQFF.

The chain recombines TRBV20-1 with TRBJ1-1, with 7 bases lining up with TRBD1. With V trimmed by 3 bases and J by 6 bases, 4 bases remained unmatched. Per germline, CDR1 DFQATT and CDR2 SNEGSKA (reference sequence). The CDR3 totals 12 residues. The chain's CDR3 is CSARWTGPEAFF. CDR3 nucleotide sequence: TGCAGTGCTAGGTGGACAGGCCCTGAAGCTTTCTTT.

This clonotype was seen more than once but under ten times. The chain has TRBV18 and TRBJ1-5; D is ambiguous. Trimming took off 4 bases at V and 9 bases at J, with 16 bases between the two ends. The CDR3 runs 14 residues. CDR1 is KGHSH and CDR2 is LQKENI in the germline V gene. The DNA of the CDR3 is TGTGCCAGCTCACTCGGAGAACCTAATTTGCCCCAGCATTTT. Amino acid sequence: CASSLGEPNLPQHF.

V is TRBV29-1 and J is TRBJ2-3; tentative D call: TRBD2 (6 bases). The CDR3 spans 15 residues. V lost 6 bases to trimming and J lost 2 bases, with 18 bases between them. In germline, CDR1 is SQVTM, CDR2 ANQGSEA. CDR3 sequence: CSVEFGTPVTDTQYF. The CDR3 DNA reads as TGCAGCGTGGAATTCGGGACTCCCGTCACAGATACGCAGTATTTT.

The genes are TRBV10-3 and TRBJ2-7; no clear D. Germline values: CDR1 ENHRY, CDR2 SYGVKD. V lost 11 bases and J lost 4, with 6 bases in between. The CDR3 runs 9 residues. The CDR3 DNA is TGTGCCTCTACGTACGAGCAGTACTTC. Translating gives CASTYEQYF.

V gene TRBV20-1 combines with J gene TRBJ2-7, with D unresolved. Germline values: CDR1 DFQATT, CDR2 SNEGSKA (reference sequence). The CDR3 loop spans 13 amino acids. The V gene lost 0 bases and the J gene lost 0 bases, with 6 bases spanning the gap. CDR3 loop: CSARDPLSYEQYF. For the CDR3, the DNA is TGCAGTGCTAGAGACCCTCTCTCCTACGAGCAGTACTTC.

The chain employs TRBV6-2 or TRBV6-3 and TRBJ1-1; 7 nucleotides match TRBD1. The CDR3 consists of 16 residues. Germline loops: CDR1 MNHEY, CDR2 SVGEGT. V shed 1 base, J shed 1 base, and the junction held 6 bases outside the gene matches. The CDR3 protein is CASSYYQDRPNTEAFF. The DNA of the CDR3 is TGTGCCAGCAGTTACTACCAGGACAGGCCGAACACTGAAGCTTTCTTT.

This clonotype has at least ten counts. The DNA of the CDR3 is TGCGCCAGCAGCTTGGAACGGGCCACAGATACGCAGTATTTT. Its protein is CASSLERATDTQYF. The chain recombines TRBV5-1 with TRBJ2-3; no clear D gene. Trimming pared 0 bases from V and 2 bases from J, leaving 7 bases between. CDR1 is SGHRS and CDR2 is YFSETQ in the germline V gene. The CDR3 loop spans 14 amino acids.

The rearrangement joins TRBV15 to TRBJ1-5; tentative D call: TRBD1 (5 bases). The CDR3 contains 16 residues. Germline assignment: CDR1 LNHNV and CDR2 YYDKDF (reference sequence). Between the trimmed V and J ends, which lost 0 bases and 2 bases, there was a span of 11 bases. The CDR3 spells CATSRDRGNGNQPQHF. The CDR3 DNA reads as TGTGCCACCAGCAGAGATCGGGGGAATGGCAATCAGCCCCAGCATTTT.

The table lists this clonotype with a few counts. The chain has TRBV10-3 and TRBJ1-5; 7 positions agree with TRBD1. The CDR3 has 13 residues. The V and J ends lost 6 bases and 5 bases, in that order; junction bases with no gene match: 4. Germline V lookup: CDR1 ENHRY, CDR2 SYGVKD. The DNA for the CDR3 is TGTGCCATCAGGGTTGACAGGGATCAGCCCCAGCATTTT. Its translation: CAIRVDRDQPQHF.